Shown below are 29 T cell receptor beta chains from a single sample sequenced in a study of T cell changes during pregnancy in multiple sclerosis. Assay: immunoSEQ multiplex PCR; the TCRdb copy retains only in-frame clones and omits some. This table has tens of thousands of clones, about 89% appearing once. This material consisted of peripheral blood, taken in the second trimester of pregnancy. All receptors derive from a female donor with multiple sclerosis, enrolled in a pregnancy study.

This clone has only one observation. The CDR3 DNA reads TGTGCCAGTAGTACCTCGACAGGGTCTACTGAGCAGTTCTTC. Protein sequence: CASSTSTGSTEQFF. This sequence joins TRBV19 and TRBJ2-1; 7 nucleotides align to TRBD1. Unmatched junction bases numbered 9, after V lost 4 bases and J lost 9 bases. This CDR3 contains 14 residues. Germline V gives CDR1 LNHDA, CDR2 SQIVND (reference sequence).

This clone was observed a few times. The rearrangement uses TRBV28 and TRBJ2-7; 8 nucleotides match TRBD1. J gave up 1 base and V 11 bases, and 4 bases lay outside the gene matches. The CDR3 is 12 residues long. Germline CDR1 reads MDHEN; CDR2 reads SYDVKM. The CDR3 loop is CAAGQGSYEQYF. DNA of the CDR3: TGTGCCGCTGGACAGGGTTCCTACGAGCAGTACTTC.

The chain recombines TRBV11-2 with TRBJ2-7; TRBD2 aligns across 11 bases. V shed 4 bases and J 4 bases; nucleotides not matched to a gene: 3. Germline CDR1 and CDR2: SGHAT and FQNNGV. The CDR3 has 14 residues. CDR3 sequence reads: CASSSLAGGYEQYF. The DNA for the CDR3 is TGTGCCAGCAGCTCTCTAGCGGGAGGTTACGAGCAGTACTTC.

Only a few counts were recorded for this clone. The rearrangement uses TRBV5-1 and TRBJ1-1; 7 bases line up with TRBD1. Germline V gene data show CDR1 as SGHRS and CDR2 as YFSETQ. J lost 0 bases, V lost 5 bases, and 4 bases had no gene match. The CDR3 loop spans 14 amino acids. CDR3 DNA: TGCGCCAGCAGGCTGGGACAGCTGAACACTGAAGCTTTCTTT. This encodes CASRLGQLNTEAFF.

The rearrangement links TRBV9 to TRBJ2-7; D is perhaps TRBD2 (6 bases). The V end lost 4 bases, the J end lost 7 bases, and 9 bases lay between the germline ends. Germline CDR1 SGDLS, CDR2 YYNGEE. The CDR3 covers 11 residues. CDR3 residues: CASSPGTEQYF. CDR3 in DNA: TGTGCCAGCAGCCCAGGGACTGAGCAGTACTTC.

This clone has only one observation. V gene TRBV5-8 combines with J gene TRBJ2-5, with TRBD2 matching 13 bases. V shed 4 bases and J 1 base; nucleotides not matched to a gene: 4. The CDR3 is 16 residues long. From germline, CDR1 is SGHTS and CDR2 YDEGEE. The CDR3 is CASSLGLAGVQETQYF. The DNA for the CDR3 is TGTGCCAGCAGCCTAGGACTAGCGGGGGTCCAAGAGACCCAGTACTTC.

The rearrangement links TRBV19 to TRBJ1-5, with 9 bases lining up with TRBD1. This CDR3 is 14 amino acids long. Per germline, CDR1 LNHDA and CDR2 SQIVND (reference sequence). V trimming: 3 bases; J trimming: 7 bases; junction bases outside the gene matches: 4. CDR3 residues: CASSIGTGSQPQHF. Here the CDR3 DNA reads TGTGCCAGTAGTATCGGGACAGGGAGCCAGCCCCAGCATTTT.

The chain combines TRBV6-5 with TRBJ1-4; the D is unclear. V was pared by 8 bases and J by 7 bases, with 17 bases between. Germline-derived CDR1 and CDR2 are MNHEY and SVGAGI. This CDR3 has 14 amino acids. The CDR3 sequence: CASRGPVMGEKLFF. CDR3 nucleotides: TGTGCCAGCCGAGGGCCAGTTATGGGTGAAAAACTGTTTTTT.

V usage is TRBV18 and J usage is TRBJ2-4; D possibly corresponds to TRBD1 (6 bases). Germline V lookup: CDR1 KGHSH, CDR2 LQKENI. This CDR3 has 17 residues. Trimming shortened V by 6 bases and J by 0 bases, and 18 bases separated the two germline ends. The CDR3 sequence: CASSQLGGMVAKNIQYF. In DNA form, the CDR3 reads TGTGCCAGCTCCCAACTAGGGGGTATGGTAGCCAAAAACATTCAGTACTTC.

The chain has TRBV27 and TRBJ2-3; 9 nucleotides align to TRBD2. The V and J ends lost 5 bases and 2 bases, in that order; junction bases with no gene match: 8. This CDR3 is built from 16 residues. The germline V gene encodes CDR1 MNHEY and CDR2 SMNVEV (reference sequence). The CDR3 spells CASSARLAAPTDTQYF. CDR3 sequence (DNA): TGTGCCAGCAGTGCCCGACTAGCGGCCCCCACAGATACGCAGTATTTT.

A few counts support this clone. V usage is TRBV19 and J usage is TRBJ1-2, with 7 bases matching TRBD1. The germline V gene encodes CDR1 LNHDA and CDR2 SQIVND (reference sequence). The junction had 6 bases not matched to a gene; V was cut back by 1 base and J by 4 bases. The CDR3 is 15 amino acids. The CDR3 sequence is CASSIATTGFYGYTF. CDR3 DNA: TGTGCCAGTAGTATAGCCACGACAGGGTTCTATGGCTACACCTTC.

This chain connects TRBV4-3 to TRBJ1-2, with no clear D. V was cut by 0 bases and J by 4 bases, with 12 bases left in between. The germline CDR1 and CDR2 sequences are LGHNA and YSLEER. The length of the CDR3 is 15 residues. This CDR3 reads CASSQEGRMGYGYTF. Here the CDR3 DNA reads TGCGCCAGCAGCCAAGAAGGGAGGATGGGCTATGGCTACACCTTC.

The rearrangement joins TRBV5-1 to TRBJ2-1; 9 positions agree with TRBD1. V gave up 0 bases and J gave up 15 bases; unmatched junction bases: 7. Germline lookup yields CDR1 SGHRS and CDR2 YFSETQ. The CDR3 consists of 13 residues. CDR3 protein: CASSLEGQGVWFF. In nucleotides, the CDR3 is TGCGCCAGCAGCTTGGAGGGACAGGGAGTATGGTTCTTC.

The rearrangement joins TRBV18 to TRBJ2-5; 9 bases map to TRBD1. The length of the CDR3 is 14 residues. Germline V gene sequence: CDR1 KGHSH, CDR2 LQKENI. V shed 6 bases and J 2 bases; nucleotides not matched to a gene: 4. CDR3 residues: CASSPTGGQETQYF. CDR3 coding DNA: TGTGCCAGCTCCCCGACAGGGGGACAAGAGACCCAGTACTTC.

The V and J genes are TRBV7-6 and TRBJ1-2, with D unclear. This CDR3 is 12 amino acids long. Germline CDR1 SGHVS, CDR2 FNYEAQ. Trimming took off 3 bases at V and 5 bases at J, with 7 bases between the two ends. For the CDR3, the DNA is TGTGCCAGCAGCTTGACGGGGTATGGCTACACCTTC. This sequence encodes CASSLTGYGYTF.

The V and J genes are TRBV7-9 and TRBJ2-3, with D possibly TRBD1 on 5 matching bases. Looked up from germline, CDR1 is SEHNR and CDR2 is FQNEAQ (reference sequence). The germline V and J ends were trimmed by 6 bases and 7 bases, with 8 bases remaining between them. The length of the CDR3 is 11 residues. This CDR3 reads CASRDTHTQYF. DNA of the CDR3: TGTGCCAGCAGGGACACTCATACGCAGTATTTT.

The chain links TRBV27 to TRBJ2-1; D is undetermined. Germline V lookup: CDR1 MNHEY, CDR2 SMNVEV (reference sequence). This CDR3 has 12 residues. V shed 6 bases and J shed 1 base, with 4 bases lying between them. CDR3 sequence (DNA): TGTGCCAGCAGCCCTTCCTACAATGAGCAGTTCTTC. It yields the protein CASSPSYNEQFF.

The genes are TRBV5-4 and TRBJ2-2; 7 nucleotides align to TRBD2. The ends lost 0 bases at V and 12 bases at J; junction bases unmatched: 20. CDR1 and CDR2 (germline): SGHNT, YYREEE (reference sequence). This CDR3 region has 18 residues. Here the CDR3 reads CASSLAGDMWRENPKLFF. DNA for the CDR3: TGTGCCAGCAGCTTGGCCGGGGATATGTGGCGGGAGAACCCTAAGCTGTTTTTT.

The chain carries TRBV4-2 and TRBJ2-7, with 9 bases lining up with TRBD2. CDR3 length: 15 amino acids. Trimming at V came to 0 bases and at J to 4 bases, leaving 4 bases not matched to a gene. Germline V gives CDR1 LGHNA, CDR2 YNFKEQ. CDR3 nucleotides: TGTGCCAGCAGCCAAGACCTAGCGGGACCTTACGAGCAGTACTTC. The encoded protein is CASSQDLAGPYEQYF.

The chain combines TRBV4-2 with TRBJ1-2; 7 bases are a match to TRBD1. With 5 bases clipped from V and 4 bases from J, the junction kept 13 bases outside the gene matches. The CDR3 has 16 residues. Germline V lookup: CDR1 LGHNA, CDR2 YNFKEQ. The CDR3 is CASSRLSGTEVYGYTF. The CDR3 DNA follows: TGTGCCAGCAGCAGGTTATCCGGGACAGAGGTCTATGGCTACACCTTC.

The chain couples TRBV7-8 to TRBJ1-2; maybe TRBD1 (6 bases). The germline CDR1 and CDR2 sequences are SGHVS and FQNEAQ. This CDR3 is 15 amino acids long. V was cut by 5 bases and J by 5 bases, with 18 bases left in between. The CDR3 DNA sequence: TGTGCCAGCAGCCCTGGCCCCACCCAGGGGTATGGCTACACCTTC. This gives the protein CASSPGPTQGYGYTF.

This clone was observed once. The V gene is TRBV5-6, the J gene TRBJ2-5; D might be TRBD1 (6 bases). Germline lookup yields CDR1 SGHDT and CDR2 YYEEEE. The length of the CDR3 is 12 residues. V lost 7 bases to trimming and J lost 2 bases, with 9 bases between them. CDR3 in DNA: TGTGCCAGCCTCAGGGGACAAGAGACCCAGTACTTC. Its protein product is CASLRGQETQYF.

A word on this clone: A junction boundary mismatches the germline segment, possibly from a read error. The chain couples TRBV5-1 to TRBJ1-3; 7 bases are a match to TRBD1. CDR1 is SGHRS, CDR2 YFSETQ, per germline. The CDR3 length is 15 residues. DNA of the CDR3: TGCGCCAGCAGCTTCGGACAGGCCTCTGTAAACACCATATATTTT. Amino acid sequence: CASSFGQASVNTIYF.

The rearrangement joins TRBV19 to TRBJ1-2; TRBD1 agrees at 11 bases. V shed 5 bases and J 4 bases; nucleotides not matched to a gene: 15. The germline V gene encodes CDR1 LNHDA and CDR2 SQIVND (reference sequence). The CDR3 length is 18 residues. Here the CDR3 reads CASSSAGDRGTLSYGYTF. CDR3 sequence (DNA): TGTGCCAGTAGTTCCGCGGGGGACAGGGGGACCCTTTCCTATGGCTACACCTTC.

The rearrangement joins TRBV6-5 to TRBJ1-1; 7 nucleotides align to TRBD1. This CDR3 contains 15 residues. The V segment lost 5 bases and the J segment 0 bases; nucleotides outside the gene matches: 6. Germline CDR1 is MNHEY and CDR2 is SVGAGI. The CDR3 DNA reads as TGTGCCAGCAGTGGGGGACAGACCATGAACACTGAAGCTTTCTTT. As protein: CASSGGQTMNTEAFF.

The chain uses TRBV28 and TRBJ2-3, with a possible D match to TRBD1 (5 bases). Germline V gene data show CDR1 as MDHEN and CDR2 as SYDVKM. The CDR3 spans 15 residues. The V end was cut by 5 bases, the J end by 0 bases, with 12 bases between. The CDR3 nucleotides read TGTGCCAGCAGTCCCAGGGTGTTTAGCACAGATACGCAGTATTTT. This gives the protein CASSPRVFSTDTQYF.

The rearrangement uses TRBV30 and TRBJ2-7; D gene uncertain. Trimming removed 1 base from V and 3 bases from J, with 10 bases in between. The CDR3 sequence is 13 residues long. Per the germline V gene, CDR1 is GTSNPN and CDR2 is SVGIG (reference sequence). The CDR3 sequence is CAWSASLFYEQYF. DNA for the CDR3: TGTGCCTGGAGTGCCTCCCTATTCTACGAGCAGTACTTC. The full variable domain, in which reference TRBV30 and TRBJ2-7 provide the parts outside the CDR3, is SQTIHQWPATLVQPVGSPLSLECTVEGTSNPNLYWYRQAAGRGLQLLFYSVGIGQISSEVPQNLSASRPQDRQFILSSKKLLLSDSGFYLCAWSASLFYEQYFGPGTRLTVT.

The genes are TRBV27 and TRBJ1-4; TRBD1 agrees at 9 bases. Germline V lookup: CDR1 MNHEY, CDR2 SMNVEV (reference sequence). This CDR3 is built from 14 residues. Trimming cost V 4 bases and J 8 bases; bases outside gene matches: 5. For the CDR3, the DNA is TGTGCCAGCAGTTCCACAGGGGGCGTGGAAAAACTGTTTTTT. Protein: CASSSTGGVEKLFF. Supplemented by reference TRBV27 and TRBJ1-4, the full variable domain reads EAQVTQNPRYLITVTGKKLTVTCSQNMNHEYMSWYRQDPGLGLRQIYYSMNVEVTDKGDVPEGYKVSRKEKRNFPLILESPSPNQTSLYFCASSSTGGVEKLFFGSGTQLSVL.

The rearrangement links TRBV9 to TRBJ2-7; 10 bases map to TRBD1. The CDR3 covers 14 residues. V shed 4 bases and J 3 bases; nucleotides not matched to a gene: 4. Per germline, CDR1 SGDLS and CDR2 YYNGEE. As DNA, the CDR3 is TGTGCCAGCAGCCCTCGGGACAGGGGCTACGAGCAGTACTTC. Residues: CASSPRDRGYEQYF.